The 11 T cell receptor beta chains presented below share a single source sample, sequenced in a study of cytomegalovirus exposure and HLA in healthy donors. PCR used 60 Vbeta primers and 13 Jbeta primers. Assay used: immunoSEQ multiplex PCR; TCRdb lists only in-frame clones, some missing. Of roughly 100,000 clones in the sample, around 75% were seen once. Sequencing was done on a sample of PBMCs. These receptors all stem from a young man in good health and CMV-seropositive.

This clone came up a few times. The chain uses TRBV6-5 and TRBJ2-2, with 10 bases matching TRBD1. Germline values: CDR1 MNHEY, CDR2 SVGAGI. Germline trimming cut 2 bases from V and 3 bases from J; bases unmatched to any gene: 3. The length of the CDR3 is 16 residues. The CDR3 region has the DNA TGTGCCAGCAGTTACGCTGGGACAGGGGACACCGGGGAGCTGTTTTTT. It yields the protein CASSYAGTGDTGELFF.

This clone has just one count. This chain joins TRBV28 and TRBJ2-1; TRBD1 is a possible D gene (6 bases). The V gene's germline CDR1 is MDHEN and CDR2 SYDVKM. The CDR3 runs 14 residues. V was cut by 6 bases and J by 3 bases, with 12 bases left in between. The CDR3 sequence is CASRPPGVYNEQFF. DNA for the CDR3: TGTGCCAGCAGACCACCAGGGGTCTACAATGAGCAGTTCTTC.

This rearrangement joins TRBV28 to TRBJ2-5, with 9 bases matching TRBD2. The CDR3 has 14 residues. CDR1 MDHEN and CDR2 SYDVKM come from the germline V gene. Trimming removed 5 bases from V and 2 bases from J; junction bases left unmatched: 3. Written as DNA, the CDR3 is TGTGCCAGCAGTCTTAGCGGGGGACAAGAGACCCAGTACTTC. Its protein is CASSLSGGQETQYF.

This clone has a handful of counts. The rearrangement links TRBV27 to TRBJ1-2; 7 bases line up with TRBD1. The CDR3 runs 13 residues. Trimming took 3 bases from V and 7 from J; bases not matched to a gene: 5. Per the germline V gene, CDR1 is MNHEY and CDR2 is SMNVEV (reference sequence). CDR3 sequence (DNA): TGTGCCAGCAGTTTTCCAGGGGGGAGTGGCTACACCTTC. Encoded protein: CASSFPGGSGYTF.

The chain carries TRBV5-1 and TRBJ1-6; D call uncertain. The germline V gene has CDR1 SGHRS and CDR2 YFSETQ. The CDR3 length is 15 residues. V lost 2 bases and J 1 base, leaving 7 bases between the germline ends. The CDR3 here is CASSFEGSYNSPLHF. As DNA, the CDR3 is TGCGCCAGCAGCTTTGAGGGTTCCTATAATTCACCCCTCCACTTT.

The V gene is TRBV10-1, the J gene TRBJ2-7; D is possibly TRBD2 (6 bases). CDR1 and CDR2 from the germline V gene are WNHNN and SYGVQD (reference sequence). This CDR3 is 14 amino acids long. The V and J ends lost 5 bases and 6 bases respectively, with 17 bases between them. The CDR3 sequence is CASSPAGLGGEQYF. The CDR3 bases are TGCGCCAGCAGTCCCGCGGGGTTAGGCGGCGAGCAGTACTTC.

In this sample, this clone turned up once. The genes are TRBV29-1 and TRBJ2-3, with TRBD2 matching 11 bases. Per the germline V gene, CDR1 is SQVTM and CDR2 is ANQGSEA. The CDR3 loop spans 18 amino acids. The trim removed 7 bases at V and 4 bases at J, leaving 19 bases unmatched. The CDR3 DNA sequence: TGCAGCGCACAGGGGCGGCTAGCGGGGGGCCAAGTGGCAGATACGCAGTATTTT. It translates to CSAQGRLAGGQVADTQYF.

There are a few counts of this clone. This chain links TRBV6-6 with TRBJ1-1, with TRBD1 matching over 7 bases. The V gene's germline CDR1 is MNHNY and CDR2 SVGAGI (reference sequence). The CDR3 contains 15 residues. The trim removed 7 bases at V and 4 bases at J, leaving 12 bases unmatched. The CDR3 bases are TGTGCCAGCACCCCGACAGGGAGTGGGAGCACTGAAGCTTTCTTT. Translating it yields CASTPTGSGSTEAFF.

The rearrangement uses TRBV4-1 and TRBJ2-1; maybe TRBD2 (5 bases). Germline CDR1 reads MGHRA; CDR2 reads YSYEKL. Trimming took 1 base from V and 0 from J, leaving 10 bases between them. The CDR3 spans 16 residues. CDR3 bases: TGCGCCAGCAGCCAAGGCAGAGCGGTCTCCTACAATGAGCAGTTCTTC. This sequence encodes CASSQGRAVSYNEQFF.

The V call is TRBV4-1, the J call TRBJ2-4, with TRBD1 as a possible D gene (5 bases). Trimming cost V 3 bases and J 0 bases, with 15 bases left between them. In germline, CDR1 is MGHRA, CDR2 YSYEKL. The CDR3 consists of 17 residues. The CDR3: CASSHDRSILAKNIQYF. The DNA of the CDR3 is TGCGCCAGCAGCCATGACAGAAGTATCTTAGCCAAAAACATTCAGTACTTC.

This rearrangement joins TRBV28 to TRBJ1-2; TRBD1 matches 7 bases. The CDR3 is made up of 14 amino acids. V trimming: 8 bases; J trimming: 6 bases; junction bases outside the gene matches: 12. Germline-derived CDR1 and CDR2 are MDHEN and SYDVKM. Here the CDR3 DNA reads TGTGCCAGCCATTTCCGACAGGGTCGGCATGGCTACACCTTC. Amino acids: CASHFRQGRHGYTF.